The TCR beta chain under discussion was sequenced for a study of blood T cells in healthy people across ages. General study results and limits: Estimated diversity, derived from one million T cells, was regarded as an underestimate.

The use of a sample-barcoded 5' primer and a J-beta primer mix characterized a second PCR of about 6 to 11 cycles. TCRdb independently ran MiXCR on the 5' RACE reads; one entry per CDR3 protein. Of about 720,000 distinct CDR3 sequences listed, roughly 25% are singletons. This clonotype was recorded a few times. Antigen: not known. The data also belong to a second study, concerning T cells of mothers and their children. That report adds: M1S, a second-PCR primer, added sample barcodes and 2-4 random nucleotides. Whether related or unrelated, pairs show similar shaping of TCR recombination output by thymic selection. Related mother-child pairs shared marginally more repertoire than unrelated pairs, though not significantly.

The TCR sequence derives from a boy younger than 18 in good health. Sequencing was carried out using blood.

CDR3 sequence (DNA): TGTGCCAGCAGCTTTAATATAGGATACGAGCAGTACTTC. Its protein is CASSFNIGYEQYF. V gene TRBV7-2 combines with J gene TRBJ2-7; the D is unclear. Germline CDR1 is SGHTA and CDR2 is FQGNSA. CDR3 length: 13 amino acids. Between the trimmed V and J ends, which lost 3 bases and 4 bases, there was a span of 10 bases.